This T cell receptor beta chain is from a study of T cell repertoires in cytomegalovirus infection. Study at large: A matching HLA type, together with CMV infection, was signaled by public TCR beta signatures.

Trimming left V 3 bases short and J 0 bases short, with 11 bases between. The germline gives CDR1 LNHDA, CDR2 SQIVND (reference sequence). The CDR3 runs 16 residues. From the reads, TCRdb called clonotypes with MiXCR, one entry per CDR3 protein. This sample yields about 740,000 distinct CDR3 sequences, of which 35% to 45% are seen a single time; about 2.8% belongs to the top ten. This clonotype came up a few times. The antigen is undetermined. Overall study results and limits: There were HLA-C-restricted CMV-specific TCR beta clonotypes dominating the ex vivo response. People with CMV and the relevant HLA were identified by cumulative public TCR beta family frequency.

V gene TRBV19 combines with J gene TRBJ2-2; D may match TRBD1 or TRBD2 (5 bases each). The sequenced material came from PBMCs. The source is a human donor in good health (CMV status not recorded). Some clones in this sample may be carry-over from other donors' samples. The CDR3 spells CASSILGVANTGELFF. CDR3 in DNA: TGTGCCAGTAGTATTCTGGGGGTCGCGAACACCGGGGAGCTGTTTTTT.